This T cell receptor (beta chain) emerged from a study of blood T cells in healthy people across ages. Whole-study findings and limits: Since the PBMCs were unsorted, naive and antigen-experienced cells could not be conclusively compared.

In the case of this clonotype: No antigen is known for it.

Germline V gene data show CDR1 as DFQATT and CDR2 as SNEGSKA (reference sequence). The CDR3 sequence is 16 residues long. After removal of 0 bases from V and 9 bases from J, the junction contained 9 bases not matched to a gene. For the second PCR, which ran for about 6 to 12 cycles, a sample-barcoded 5' primer and a J-beta primer mix were used. MiXCR, applied by TCRdb to the 5' RACE reads, yields one record per CDR3 protein. The sample carries under 800,000 distinct CDR3 sequences, under 25% recorded once. The source is a man aged 70-80 years in good health. This chain joins TRBV20-1 and TRBJ1-6; 9 bases are shared with TRBD1. The sequenced sample consisted of blood. CDR3 residues: CSARDPRTGEASPLHF. The CDR3, as DNA: TGCAGTGCTAGAGACCCTCGGACAGGGGAGGCTTCACCCCTCCACTTT.